This T cell receptor beta chain was found in a study of T cells in Graves' hyperthyroidism and ophthalmopathy. As for the study in general: Peripheral blood was taken when the disease was first diagnosed, before any treatment began.

Germline V gene data show CDR1 as MDHEN and CDR2 as SYDVKM. The CDR3 is 19 amino acids. V lost 5 bases and J 1 base, leaving 26 bases between the germline ends. There were TCR beta CDR3 regions amplified from RNA transcripts. Using the HTBI primer set, a first-round RT-PCR was run on the TCR CDR3. TCRdb fed the multiplex PCR reads into MiXCR, producing one record per CDR3 protein. Among 300,000 to 500,000 distinct CDR3 sequences, around 15% were seen once, and the ten largest hold 25% to 30%. Comments on this clonotype: What it binds is unknown.

Findings and caveats of the study: Ophthalmopathy cases were set apart from stable hyperthyroidism by a 13 V-J model.

V is TRBV28 and J is TRBJ1-2; D call uncertain. This receptor was taken from a man aged 50 or older with Graves' ophthalmopathy. Input material: blood. CDR3 amino acids: CASSITFLGQDYRNYGYTF. The CDR3 bases are TGTGCCAGCAGTATTACCTTTTTAGGGCAGGATTACCGTAACTATGGCTACACCTTC.